The 22 T cell receptor beta chains below come from one sample, sequenced in a study of T cell responses to AZD1222 COVID-19 vaccine. Libraries were prepared by immunoSEQ multiplex PCR; TCRdb keeps only in-frame clonotypes and omits some of them. The sample carries about 78,000 clones, about 82% recorded once. The sequencing used peripheral blood, collected on day 0 of AZD1222 vaccination. These TCRs come from an adult in good health.

The V and J genes are TRBV29-1 and TRBJ1-1, with D possibly TRBD1 on 5 matching bases. Trimming cost V 6 bases and J 6 bases, with 17 bases left between them. The CDR3 spans 13 residues. Germline CDR1 SQVTM, CDR2 ANQGSEA. The CDR3 nucleotides read TGCAGCGTCGCTCTGGGGACCAGCGCTGAAGCTTTCTTT. Residues: CSVALGTSAEAFF. Looking up the rest from reference TRBV29-1 and TRBJ1-1 gives the full variable domain: SAVISQKPSRDICQRGTSLTIQCQVDSQVTMMFWYRQQPGQSLTLIATANQGSEATYESGFVIDKFPISRPNLTFSTLTVSNMSPEDSSIYLCSVALGTSAEAFFGQGTRLTVV.

The gene calls are TRBV12-3 or TRBV12-4 and TRBJ1-1; unclear D gene. This CDR3 comprises 13 residues. V lost 5 bases and J 5 bases, leaving 12 bases between the germline ends. This CDR3 is CASSVGSLTEAFF. The DNA for the CDR3 is TGTGCCAGCAGTGTCGGGTCCTTAACTGAAGCTTTCTTT.

This chain connects TRBV2 to TRBJ1-1; possibly TRBD1 for D (6 bases). The V gene's germline CDR1 is SNHLY and CDR2 FYNNEI. This CDR3 region has 15 residues. The V end was cut by 6 bases, the J end by 1 base, with 15 bases between. The CDR3 is CASRTRWGQNTEAFF. As DNA, the CDR3 is TGTGCCAGCAGGACTCGTTGGGGGCAGAACACTGAAGCTTTCTTT. The variable domain in full, completed from reference TRBV2 and TRBJ1-1, reads EPEVTQTPSHQVTQMGQEVILRCVPISNHLYFYWYRQILGQKVEFLVSFYNNEISEKSEIFDDQFSVERPDGSNFTLKIRSTKLEDSAMYFCASRTRWGQNTEAFFGQGTRLTVV.

A few counts support this clone. The rearrangement joins TRBV12-5 to TRBJ2-6; D perhaps matches TRBD1 (6 bases). Germline values: CDR1 LGHNT, CDR2 FRNRAP. The CDR3 length is 15 residues. Between the trimmed V and J ends, which lost 2 bases and 4 bases, there was a span of 9 bases. The CDR3 reads CASGLSGAGANVLTF. The CDR3 DNA sequence: TGTGCTAGTGGTTTGTCAGGGGCAGGGGCCAACGTCCTGACTTTC.

The V and J genes are TRBV30 and TRBJ2-7, with 7 bases fitting TRBD2. The V segment lost 4 bases and the J segment 5 bases; nucleotides outside the gene matches: 8. The CDR3 has 13 amino acids. Per the germline V gene, CDR1 is GTSNPN and CDR2 is SVGIG (reference sequence). The CDR3: CAWNAGVDHEQYF. The CDR3 DNA reads TGTGCCTGGAACGCGGGGGTGGACCACGAGCAGTACTTC.

The chain couples TRBV7-2 to TRBJ2-7; unclear D gene. From germline, CDR1 is SGHTA and CDR2 FQGNSA. Trimming took off 5 bases at V and 2 bases at J, with 4 bases between the two ends. CDR3 size: 11 residues. The CDR3 bases are TGTGCCAGCAGCCAGGCCTACGAGCAGTACTTC. Its protein is CASSQAYEQYF.

This clone was seen more than once but under ten times. The rearrangement links TRBV5-4 to TRBJ2-7; 9 nucleotides agree with TRBD1. The V and J ends lost 2 bases and 3 bases, in that order; junction bases with no gene match: 3. CDR3 length: 14 amino acids. Germline V gives CDR1 SGHNT, CDR2 YYREEE (reference sequence). CDR3 sequence: CASSLPGQGYEQYF. The DNA for the CDR3 is TGTGCCAGCAGCTTACCGGGACAGGGCTACGAGCAGTACTTC.

Regarding this clone: The sample holds other DNA sequences that translate to the same CDR3. V usage is TRBV12-3 or TRBV12-4 and J usage is TRBJ1-1; D perhaps matches TRBD1 (5 bases). The CDR3 spans 13 residues. The V end lost 5 bases, the J end lost 3 bases, and 10 bases lay between the germline ends. CDR3 residues: CASSLDRDTEAFF. In DNA form, the CDR3 reads TGTGCCAGCAGTCTCGACAGAGACACTGAAGCTTTCTTT.

The chain carries TRBV5-5 and TRBJ2-5; perhaps TRBD1 as D (6 bases). V was clipped by 2 bases and J by 1 base, with 9 bases between them. From germline, CDR1 is SGHKS and CDR2 YYEKEE (reference sequence). The CDR3 has 14 residues. CDR3 nucleotide sequence: TGTGCCAGCAGCTTTACAGGGCCCCAAGAGACCCAGTACTTC. Translating gives CASSFTGPQETQYF.

The rearrangement uses TRBV11-2 and TRBJ2-1, with D tentatively TRBD2 (5 bases). CDR1 is SGHAT, CDR2 FQNNGV, per germline. The CDR3 is 14 residues long. V shed 3 bases and J shed 3 bases, with 9 bases lying between them. The CDR3 reads CASSFRADYNEQFF. CDR3 nucleotides: TGTGCCAGCAGCTTTCGAGCGGACTACAATGAGCAGTTCTTC.

The chain employs TRBV4-3 and TRBJ2-7; 9 positions match TRBD1. CDR3 length: 18 residues. V lost 1 base, J lost 0 bases, and 10 bases stayed unmatched. Germline lookup yields CDR1 LGHNA and CDR2 YSLEER. The chain's CDR3 is CASSQAVDRGSSSYEQYF. CDR3 bases: TGCGCCAGCAGCCAAGCGGTGGACAGGGGTTCGAGCTCCTACGAGCAGTACTTC.

The sample holds a few counts of this clone. This chain connects TRBV4-1 to TRBJ1-1; D remains unclear. Germline V gene data show CDR1 as MGHRA and CDR2 as YSYEKL. V shed 1 base and J shed 7 bases, with 13 bases lying between them. This CDR3 is 14 amino acids long. The CDR3 coding sequence is TGCGCCAGCAGCCAAGTGGGCTCCTGGATTGAAGCTTTCTTT. This sequence encodes CASSQVGSWIEAFF.

The J gene is TRBJ1-6, the V gene TRBV7-9, with D tentatively TRBD1 (5 bases). Between the trimmed V and J ends, which lost 0 bases and 10 bases, there was a span of 7 bases. The CDR3 spans 13 residues. Germline-derived CDR1 and CDR2 are SEHNR and FQNEAQ (reference sequence). The chain's CDR3 is CASSLAEGSPLHF. DNA for the CDR3: TGTGCCAGCAGCTTAGCAGAGGGGTCACCCCTCCACTTT. Looking up the rest from reference TRBV7-9 and TRBJ1-6 gives the full variable domain: DTGVSQNPRHKITKRGQNVTFRCDPISEHNRLYWYRQTLGQGPEFLTYFQNEAQLEKSRLLSDRFSAERPKGSFSTLEIQRTEQGDSAMYLCASSLAEGSPLHFGNGTRLTVT.

The rearrangement joins TRBV19 to TRBJ2-1; 12 nucleotides line up with TRBD2. The trim removed 5 bases at V and 5 bases at J, leaving 7 bases unmatched. This CDR3 is built from 16 residues. CDR1 is LNHDA, CDR2 SQIVND, per germline (reference sequence). CDR3 bases: TGTGCCAGTAGTGGGTCTAGCGGGAGGGGAAACAATGAGCAGTTCTTC. Translation: CASSGSSGRGNNEQFF.

The chain uses TRBV14 and TRBJ1-1, with unresolved D. The length of the CDR3 is 13 residues. Germline CDR1 reads SGHDN; CDR2 reads FVKESK. V lost 4 bases and J 0 bases, leaving 6 bases between the germline ends. The CDR3 nucleotides read TGTGCCAGCAGCCCCCGGTTGAACACTGAAGCTTTCTTT. Translated, it gives CASSPRLNTEAFF.

This rearrangement joins TRBV5-1 to TRBJ1-5; no firm D call. CDR1 is SGHRS and CDR2 is YFSETQ in the germline V gene. The CDR3 length is 15 residues. V was trimmed by 0 bases and J by 7 bases, leaving 14 bases between them. The CDR3 sequence: CASSLGGKGGQPQHF. The CDR3, as DNA: TGCGCCAGCAGCTTGGGTGGTAAGGGAGGGCAGCCCCAGCATTTT.

The genes are TRBV5-1 and TRBJ2-1; D is uncertain. The CDR3 is 14 amino acids. From germline, CDR1 is SGHRS and CDR2 YFSETQ. Trimming pared 0 bases from V and 8 bases from J, leaving 12 bases between. The DNA of the CDR3 is TGCGCCAGCAGCTTGGCCGCGGTGGACGATGAGCAGTTCTTC. Its protein product is CASSLAAVDDEQFF.

This clone was picked up one time. The chain recombines TRBV6-6 with TRBJ2-3, with 8 nucleotides matching TRBD1. The CDR3 is 15 residues long. Germline loops: CDR1 MNHNY, CDR2 SVGAGI (reference sequence). With 6 bases clipped from V and 1 base from J, the junction kept 6 bases outside the gene matches. The CDR3 spells CASRATGVGTDTQYF. CDR3 coding DNA: TGTGCCAGCAGGGCGACAGGGGTGGGCACAGATACGCAGTATTTT.

This clone has just a few counts. V is TRBV12-3 or TRBV12-4 and J is TRBJ2-1, with a weak D call TRBD2 (5 bases). The length of the CDR3 is 13 residues. Trimming removed 3 bases from V and 7 bases from J, with 10 bases in between. CDR3 amino acids: CASSFFSGNEQFF. CDR3 coding DNA: TGTGCCAGCAGTTTTTTCTCGGGGAATGAGCAGTTCTTC.

The genes are TRBV6-2 or TRBV6-3 and TRBJ2-5; 9 bases align to TRBD1. Losses at the gene ends were 5 bases for V and 5 bases for J; bases not matched to a gene: 12. There are 16 residues in the CDR3. Germline CDR1 is MNHEY and CDR2 is SVGEGT. This chain's CDR3 is CASSDPHRGQGETQYF. The CDR3 nucleotides are TGTGCCAGCAGTGACCCGCACAGGGGGCAGGGGGAGACCCAGTACTTC.

The chain is built from TRBV7-8 and TRBJ2-7, with 7 nucleotides matching TRBD2. This CDR3 is built from 11 residues. Trimming cost V 5 bases and J 12 bases; bases outside gene matches: 7. Germline values: CDR1 SGHVS, CDR2 FQNEAQ. The DNA for the CDR3 is TGTGCCAGCAGCCCGCAGCGGGATTTGTACTTC. Protein: CASSPQRDLYF.

DNA for the CDR3: TGTGCCAGCAGCCTGGGACTAGCGGCGAACACCGGGGAGCTGTTTTTT. It yields the protein CASSLGLAANTGELFF. The rearrangement uses TRBV7-2 and TRBJ2-2; 11 bases line up with TRBD2. Trimming took 5 bases from V and 0 from J; bases not matched to a gene: 2. Germline V gene sequence: CDR1 SGHTA, CDR2 FQGNSA. CDR3 length: 16 residues.